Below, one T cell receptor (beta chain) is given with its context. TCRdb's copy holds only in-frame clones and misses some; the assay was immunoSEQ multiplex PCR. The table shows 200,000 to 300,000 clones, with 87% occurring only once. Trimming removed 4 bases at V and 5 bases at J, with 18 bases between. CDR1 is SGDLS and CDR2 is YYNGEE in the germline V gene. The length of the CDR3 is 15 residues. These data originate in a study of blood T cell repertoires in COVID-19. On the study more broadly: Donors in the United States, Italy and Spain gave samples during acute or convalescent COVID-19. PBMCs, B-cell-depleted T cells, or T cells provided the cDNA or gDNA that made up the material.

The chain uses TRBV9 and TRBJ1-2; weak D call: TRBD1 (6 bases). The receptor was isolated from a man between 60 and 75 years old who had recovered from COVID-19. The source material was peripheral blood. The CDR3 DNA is TGTGCCAGCAGCCCCCACGGGGGGGGCGGATATGGCTACACCTTC. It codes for CASSPHGGGGYGYTF.